This T cell receptor (beta chain) was sequenced in a study of T-cell memory formation after mild COVID-19. TCRdb reanalysed the 5' RACE reads using MiXCR and keeps one entry per CDR3 protein. The table has 6,000 to 7,000 distinct CDR3 sequences, around a fifth seen once. The CDR3 is made up of 15 amino acids. The V and J ends lost 0 bases and 4 bases respectively, with 13 bases between them. CDR1 is SGDLS, CDR2 YYNGEE, per germline. This clonotype was recorded many times. V gene TRBV9 combines with J gene TRBJ1-1, with D possibly matching TRBD1 (5 bases). The TCR sequence derives from an adult woman who had mild COVID-19 (a few samples of this study predate the infection). Cell type and time point are not known. The sample was PBMCs or a T cell subset sorted from them (not recorded which). The chain's CDR3 is CASSVDSGGVTEAFF. The CDR3 DNA follows: TGTGCCAGCAGCGTAGACTCGGGAGGGGTCACTGAAGCTTTCTTT.